A selection of T cell receptor beta chains follows, all from one sample in a study of a mutant IDH1 vaccine in newly diagnosed glioma. Assay used: immunoSEQ multiplex PCR; TCRdb lists only in-frame clones, some missing. The table records around 15,000 clones, around 95% of them present only once. The sequencing used peripheral blood mononuclear cells (PBMCs), collected from a glioma patient treated with radiotherapy, temozolomide or both. The source is a woman between 18 and 30 years old with glioma. Some clones in this sample may be carry-over from other donors' samples. Each CDR3 is given with its conserved first and last residue. A D gene is named only where the DNA matches it firmly. Clone size is given for some rows only: seen once, a few or many times, or a class if the clone is expanded.

v_call: TRBV27
j_call: TRBJ2-1
clone_size: NA
d_call: TRBD2
cdr3_nt: TGTGCCAGCAGACAACTAGCGGGCGGCTCCCAGCAGTTCTTC
cdr3_aa: CASRQLAGGSQQFF

v_call: TRBV7-8
j_call: TRBJ2-3
clone_size: once
d_call: TRBD2
cdr3_nt: TGTGCCAGCAGCCCACGGGACTACACAGATACGCAGTATTTT
cdr3_aa: CASSPRDYTDTQYF

v_call: TRBV4-1
j_call: TRBJ1-4
clone_size: NA
d_call: NA
cdr3_nt: TGCGCCAGCAGCCAAGAAAATGCGCCTCATGAAAAACTGTTTTTT
cdr3_aa: CASSQENAPHEKLFF

v_call: TRBV27
j_call: TRBJ2-3
clone_size: NA
d_call: NA
cdr3_nt: TGTGCCAGCAGTTTACTCAGCACAGATACGCAGTATTTT
cdr3_aa: CASSLLSTDTQYF

v_call: TRBV30
j_call: TRBJ1-1
clone_size: NA
d_call: NA
cdr3_nt: TGTGCCTGGAGCCGAACGAACACTGAAGCTTTCTTT
cdr3_aa: CAWSRTNTEAFF

v_call: TRBV14
j_call: TRBJ2-2
clone_size: once
d_call: TRBD2
cdr3_nt: TGTGCCAGCAGCCAAGTTGCGGGAGCGAACACCGGGGAGCTGTTTTTT
cdr3_aa: CASSQVAGANTGELFF

v_call: TRBV21-1
j_call: TRBJ1-4
clone_size: NA
d_call: NA
cdr3_nt: TGTGCCAGGGAGCATGAAAAACTGTTTTTT
cdr3_aa: CAREHEKLFF

v_call: TRBV7-9
j_call: TRBJ2-2
clone_size: once
d_call: NA
cdr3_nt: TGTGCCAGCAAACCTTGGGATAGAGGCGGGGTAGGCGGGGAGCTGTTTTTT
cdr3_aa: CASKPWDRGGVGGELFF

v_call: TRBV30
j_call: TRBJ2-7
clone_size: once
d_call: NA
cdr3_nt: TGTGCCTGGAGTCCTGATATATCCGGGACCCTGCGCGAGCAGTACTTC
cdr3_aa: CAWSPDISGTLREQYF

v_call: TRBV4-2
j_call: TRBJ1-3
clone_size: NA
d_call: TRBD1
cdr3_nt: TGTGCCAGCAGCCCTGGGACAGGGGGCAAGATTTCTGGAAACACCATATATTTT
cdr3_aa: CASSPGTGGKISGNTIYF

v_call: TRBV7-9
j_call: TRBJ2-2
clone_size: NA
d_call: TRBD2
cdr3_nt: TGTGCCACCAACCGGGGGGAAAACACCGGGGAGCTGTTTTTT
cdr3_aa: CATNRGENTGELFF

v_call: TRBV30
j_call: TRBJ1-2
clone_size: once
d_call: NA
cdr3_nt: TGTGCCTGGAGTGTGGTTTCTAACTATGGCTACACCTTC
cdr3_aa: CAWSVVSNYGYTF

v_call: TRBV7-2
j_call: TRBJ2-3
clone_size: NA
d_call: NA
cdr3_nt: TGTGCCAGCAGTCGGGACCTCACAGATACGCAGTATTTT
cdr3_aa: CASSRDLTDTQYF

v_call: TRBV27
j_call: TRBJ1-5
clone_size: NA
d_call: TRBD1
cdr3_nt: TGTGCCAGCAGTCCCATCGACAGGGGTAGCAATCAGCCCCAGCATTTT
cdr3_aa: CASSPIDRGSNQPQHF

v_call: TRBV21-1
j_call: TRBJ1-1
clone_size: NA
d_call: NA
cdr3_nt: TGTGCCAACGCCGGGACGGTCATGAACACTGAAGCTTTCTTT
cdr3_aa: CANAGTVMNTEAFF

v_call: TRBV19
j_call: TRBJ1-2
clone_size: NA
d_call: NA
cdr3_nt: TGTGCCAGTAGTATAGGGGTGGGGACCGGCTACACCTTC
cdr3_aa: CASSIGVGTGYTF

v_call: TRBV5-6
j_call: TRBJ2-5
clone_size: NA
d_call: NA
cdr3_nt: TGTGCCAGCAGCTCACAGGGAGAGACCCAGTACTTC
cdr3_aa: CASSSQGETQYF

v_call: TRBV27
j_call: TRBJ2-3
clone_size: NA
d_call: TRBD1
cdr3_nt: TGTGCCGGCAAGGCTGGACAGGGGCTGTCTAGCACAGATACGCAGTATTTT
cdr3_aa: CAGKAGQGLSSTDTQYF

v_call: TRBV5-6
j_call: TRBJ1-6
clone_size: NA
d_call: TRBD1
cdr3_nt: TGTGCCAGCAGCAGGGGACAGGGAACTTCACCCCTCCACTTT
cdr3_aa: CASSRGQGTSPLHF

v_call: TRBV30
j_call: TRBJ1-1
clone_size: NA
d_call: NA
cdr3_nt: TGTGCCTGGAGTATCATGGGGGGAGGTACTGAAGCTTTCTTT
cdr3_aa: CAWSIMGGGTEAFF

v_call: TRBV7-2
j_call: TRBJ2-5
clone_size: NA
d_call: NA
cdr3_nt: TGTGCCAGCAGCTTAGGGGGTGGCCAAGAGACCCAGTACTTC
cdr3_aa: CASSLGGGQETQYF

v_call: TRBV5-8
j_call: TRBJ1-4
clone_size: once
d_call: NA
cdr3_nt: TGTGCCAGCATCTCGACGGGCCTTGCAACTAATGAAAAACTGTTTTTT
cdr3_aa: CASISTGLATNEKLFF

v_call: TRBV2
j_call: TRBJ2-3
clone_size: NA
d_call: NA
cdr3_nt: TGTGCCAGCAGTGAAACGGGTGGGGCCACGCAGTATTTT
cdr3_aa: CASSETGGATQYF

v_call: TRBV6-1
j_call: TRBJ1-1
clone_size: NA
d_call: NA
cdr3_nt: TGTGCCAGCAGTGATGAGGGGGTCAAGGCTTTCTTT
cdr3_aa: CASSDEGVKAFF

v_call: TRBV25-1
j_call: TRBJ1-3
clone_size: NA
d_call: NA
cdr3_nt: TGTGCCAGCATCGGAGAGGGTAGAAACACCATATATTTT
cdr3_aa: CASIGEGRNTIYF

v_call: TRBV7-9
j_call: TRBJ1-5
clone_size: NA
d_call: NA
cdr3_nt: TGTGCCAGCAGCTTAGGGGGGGGGAATAGCAATCAGCCCCAGCATTTT
cdr3_aa: CASSLGGGNSNQPQHF

v_call: TRBV6-5
j_call: TRBJ1-2
clone_size: NA
d_call: TRBD1
cdr3_nt: TGTGCCAGCAGTAGGGACAGGGGCCACTATGGCTACACCTTC
cdr3_aa: CASSRDRGHYGYTF

v_call: TRBV19
j_call: TRBJ2-1
clone_size: NA
d_call: TRBD2
cdr3_nt: TGTGCCAGTAGTAGGCAGCGGGACTATGAGCAGTTCTTC
cdr3_aa: CASSRQRDYEQFF

v_call: TRBV2
j_call: TRBJ1-6
clone_size: NA
d_call: NA
cdr3_nt: TGTGCCACCTCCCCGGGACACACCATCTCCTATAATTCACCCCTCCACTTT
cdr3_aa: CATSPGHTISYNSPLHF

v_call: TRBV19
j_call: TRBJ2-1
clone_size: once
d_call: NA
cdr3_nt: TGTGCCAGTAGTCGGGCCGCCCCCAATGAGCAGTTCTTC
cdr3_aa: CASSRAAPNEQFF

v_call: TRBV5-6
j_call: TRBJ2-2
clone_size: NA
d_call: NA
cdr3_nt: TGTGCCAGCAGATCCGATGGCTACCTGAGGGGCGGGGAGCTGTTTTTT
cdr3_aa: CASRSDGYLRGGELFF

v_call: TRBV5-6
j_call: TRBJ2-1
clone_size: NA
d_call: NA
cdr3_nt: TGTGCCAGCAGCTTGGGTGTGGGTGAGCAGTTCTTC
cdr3_aa: CASSLGVGEQFF

v_call: TRBV14
j_call: TRBJ1-3
clone_size: NA
d_call: NA
cdr3_nt: TGTGCCAGCAGCCAAGGGTTCAGGGCCTCTGGAAACACCATATATTTT
cdr3_aa: CASSQGFRASGNTIYF

v_call: TRBV14
j_call: TRBJ2-1
clone_size: once
d_call: NA
cdr3_nt: TGTGCCAGCAGCCAACCGGGGCCCTACAATGAGCAGTTCTTC
cdr3_aa: CASSQPGPYNEQFF

v_call: TRBV14
j_call: TRBJ2-1
clone_size: NA
d_call: NA
cdr3_nt: TGTGCCAGCAGCCAAGGGAGGGGCCAGCAGTTCTTC
cdr3_aa: CASSQGRGQQFF

v_call: TRBV7-2
j_call: TRBJ1-5
clone_size: NA
d_call: NA
cdr3_nt: TGTGCCAGCAGCCCAAGGGAGGGTCGCAGTCAGCCCCAGCATTTT
cdr3_aa: CASSPREGRSQPQHF

v_call: TRBV10-3
j_call: TRBJ1-1
clone_size: NA
d_call: NA
cdr3_nt: TGTGCCATCAAAAGGACAGCGGAGAACACTGAAGCTTTCTTT
cdr3_aa: CAIKRTAENTEAFF

v_call: TRBV6-5
j_call: TRBJ2-7
clone_size: NA
d_call: NA
cdr3_nt: TGTGCCAGCAGACCCACAGGGAACGGCGAGCAGTACTTC
cdr3_aa: CASRPTGNGEQYF

v_call: TRBV9
j_call: TRBJ2-3
clone_size: NA
d_call: NA
cdr3_nt: TGTGCCAGCAGCGTAGAAACCTCCTCCACTACGCAGTATTTT
cdr3_aa: CASSVETSSTTQYF

v_call: TRBV21-1
j_call: TRBJ1-4
clone_size: NA
d_call: NA
cdr3_nt: TGTGCCAGCAGCAAAGCCACCGTGCGGGAAACAGATGAAAAACTGTTTTTT
cdr3_aa: CASSKATVRETDEKLFF

v_call: TRBV28
j_call: TRBJ2-1
clone_size: NA
d_call: TRBD2
cdr3_nt: TGTGCCAGCAGTTCCCGACTAGCGGGAGATGATGAGCAGTTCTTC
cdr3_aa: CASSSRLAGDDEQFF

v_call: TRBV10-3
j_call: TRBJ2-1
clone_size: NA
d_call: TRBD2
cdr3_nt: TGTGCCATCAGAGAGCGGGGGGTGGGCGATGAGCAGTTCTTC
cdr3_aa: CAIRERGVGDEQFF

v_call: TRBV7-9
j_call: TRBJ2-3
clone_size: NA
d_call: NA
cdr3_nt: TGTGCCAGCAGCTTAATCCTAGGTACCACAGATACGCAGTATTTT
cdr3_aa: CASSLILGTTDTQYF

v_call: TRBV28
j_call: TRBJ1-1
clone_size: once
d_call: NA
cdr3_nt: TGTGCCAGCAACCCCCGGGGTTCTACTGAAGCTTTCTTT
cdr3_aa: CASNPRGSTEAFF

v_call: TRBV11-2
j_call: TRBJ1-2
clone_size: NA
d_call: NA
cdr3_nt: TGTGCCAGCAGCAGAAAGACCTATGGCTACACCTTC
cdr3_aa: CASSRKTYGYTF

v_call: TRBV9
j_call: TRBJ1-2
clone_size: NA
d_call: NA
cdr3_nt: TGTGCCAGCAGCATCGGGGCCGGCTATGGCTACACCTTC
cdr3_aa: CASSIGAGYGYTF

v_call: TRBV5-4
j_call: TRBJ2-5
clone_size: once
d_call: TRBD1
cdr3_nt: TGTGCCAGCAGCTCGACAGGGGAGTATGAGACCCAGTACTTC
cdr3_aa: CASSSTGEYETQYF

v_call: TRBV29-1
j_call: TRBJ2-5
clone_size: NA
d_call: NA
cdr3_nt: TGCAGCGTTGCCGGGGAGACCCAGTACTTC
cdr3_aa: CSVAGETQYF

v_call: TRBV9
j_call: TRBJ2-3
clone_size: NA
d_call: NA
cdr3_nt: TGTGCCAGCAGCGTAGAGGGGGGGCGAGACGATACGCAGTATTTT
cdr3_aa: CASSVEGGRDDTQYF

v_call: TRBV27
j_call: TRBJ1-2
clone_size: NA
d_call: TRBD1
cdr3_nt: TGTGCCAGCAGTTTAGAACAGGGGGCGTATGGCTACACCTTC
cdr3_aa: CASSLEQGAYGYTF

v_call: TRBV5-1
j_call: TRBJ2-1
clone_size: NA
d_call: NA
cdr3_nt: TGCGCCAGCAGTCCGGGGGCGGCCTCCTACAATGAGCAGTTCTTC
cdr3_aa: CASSPGAASYNEQFF

v_call: TRBV6-5
j_call: TRBJ1-5
clone_size: NA
d_call: NA
cdr3_nt: TGTGCCAGCAGTTACATAGGACAGAGCAATCAGCCCCAGCATTTT
cdr3_aa: CASSYIGQSNQPQHF

v_call: TRBV5-4
j_call: TRBJ2-2
clone_size: NA
d_call: NA
cdr3_nt: TGTGCCAGCAGCTTTATCTCGAGTACCGGGGAGCTGTTTTTT
cdr3_aa: CASSFISSTGELFF

v_call: TRBV5-1
j_call: TRBJ1-6
clone_size: NA
d_call: NA
cdr3_nt: TGCGCCAGCAGCCCGAGGACAGACTATAATTCACCCCTCCACTTT
cdr3_aa: CASSPRTDYNSPLHF

v_call: TRBV11-2
j_call: TRBJ2-2
clone_size: NA
d_call: TRBD1
cdr3_nt: TGTGCCAGCACCCGGACAGGGGGCGCGAACACCGGGGAGCTGTTTTTT
cdr3_aa: CASTRTGGANTGELFF

v_call: TRBV25-1
j_call: TRBJ1-1
clone_size: NA
d_call: TRBD1
cdr3_nt: TGTGCCAGCAGTGCGCGGGACAGGGAACGGGGGAACACTGAAGCTTTCTTT
cdr3_aa: CASSARDRERGNTEAFF

v_call: TRBV28
j_call: TRBJ1-5
clone_size: NA
d_call: NA
cdr3_nt: TGTGCCAGCAGTTTATGGCAGACCTATAGCAATCAGCCCCAGCATTTT
cdr3_aa: CASSLWQTYSNQPQHF

v_call: TRBV11-3
j_call: TRBJ1-1
clone_size: NA
d_call: TRBD1
cdr3_nt: TGTGCCAGCAGCTTAGTAGGGGGCGCGAACACTGAAGCTTTCTTT
cdr3_aa: CASSLVGGANTEAFF

v_call: TRBV6-5
j_call: TRBJ1-2
clone_size: NA
d_call: NA
cdr3_nt: TGTGCCAGCAGGGGTGAGACTTTCGGAGGCTACACCTTC
cdr3_aa: CASRGETFGGYTF

v_call: TRBV29-1
j_call: TRBJ1-6
clone_size: NA
d_call: NA
cdr3_nt: TGCAGCGTAAGGCAGGACAATAATTCACCCCTCCACTTT
cdr3_aa: CSVRQDNNSPLHF